Listed below are T cell receptor beta chains from one sample, sequenced in a study of shared clonotypes between healthy human individuals. The method was immunoSEQ multiplex PCR; TCRdb's version includes in-frame clones alone and lacks a portion of them. The sample consists of roughly 700,000 clones, roughly 70% of them appearing once. Sample: memory CD4+ T cells sorted from blood. Receptors originate from a woman aged 25 to 39 in good health. Both conserved end residues are part of each CDR3. The order of the fields is J gene, D gene, V gene, CDR3 protein. The D gene is left open where the match is weak.

>TRBJ1-2|NA|TRBV29-1
CSYRQLVGYTF
>TRBJ2-1|NA|TRBV5-1
CASSLLDEQFF
>TRBJ1-1|NA|TRBV4-1
CASSQAEFTEAFF
>TRBJ2-4|TRBD1|TRBV27
CARSDRAVNIQYF
>TRBJ1-5|NA|TRBV30
CAWSRRTNQPQHF
>TRBJ2-5|NA|TRBV30
CASGREETQYF
>TRBJ1-1|NA|TRBV9
CASSVGGAISTEAFF
>TRBJ1-5|NA|TRBV6-4
CASSDTGTGRPQHF
>TRBJ2-5|NA|TRBV29-1
CSVEIGRETQYF
>TRBJ2-7|TRBD2|TRBV25-1
CASSEPGTSGPYEQYF
>TRBJ1-2|NA|TRBV19
CASTKVGQGYGYTF
>TRBJ2-3|TRBD2|TRBV12-5
CASAWRESTDTQYF
>TRBJ2-1|TRBD1|TRBV15
CATSREERTGHFF
>TRBJ2-4|TRBD1|TRBV7-9
CASSLGTGGTLAKNIQYF
>TRBJ2-1|TRBD1|TRBV2
CAGGLGTDRKQFF
>TRBJ2-1|TRBD1|TRBV7-9
CASSPGTGAYNEQFF
>TRBJ1-2|NA|TRBV27
CASSPREGHYGYTF
>TRBJ1-4|NA|TRBV7-3
CASSLTGARDEKLFF
>TRBJ2-3|TRBD1|TRBV5-4
CASSLVRDSYTQYF
>TRBJ2-3|NA|TRBV7-9
CASSLRHNTDTQYF
>TRBJ2-1|TRBD1|TRBV28
CASSFTGTGGYNEQFF
>TRBJ2-2|TRBD1|TRBV6-1
CAGRTGHTGELFF
>TRBJ2-7|NA|TRBV15
CATSRDGSGSSYEQYF
>TRBJ1-1|TRBD1|TRBV19
CASSSGQGRIFTEAFF
>TRBJ2-3|NA|TRBV10-3
CAIKRAPGTDTQYF
>TRBJ1-1|NA|TRBV11-2
CASSLHRSEAFF
>TRBJ2-1|NA|TRBV29-1
CSVAARSVNEQFF
>TRBJ1-1|NA|TRBV11-2
CASIDQAVGNTEAFF
>TRBJ1-4|NA|TRBV28
CASREQGFVGTNEKLFF
>TRBJ1-3|NA|TRBV18
CASSPGHLDVGNTIYF
>TRBJ1-1|NA|TRBV11-2
CASSLMFYQSGSTEAFF
>TRBJ1-5|TRBD1|TRBV28
CASSLGQGNQPQHF
>TRBJ1-5|NA|TRBV18
CASSDSRNQPQHF
>TRBJ2-4|NA|TRBV25-1
CASSESGALGAKNIQYF
>TRBJ1-5|NA|TRBV28
CAYSGGFNQPQHF
>TRBJ1-4|NA|TRBV7-9
CASSLWDTEAEKLFF
>TRBJ2-5|NA|TRBV5-4
CASSLGGSQETQYF
>TRBJ2-2|TRBD2|TRBV4-2
CASSLWAASGTGELFF
>TRBJ2-7|TRBD1|TRBV27
CASRPGQGYMGSYEQYF
>TRBJ2-2|TRBD1|TRBV15
CATSRGQGAYTGELFF
>TRBJ1-5|NA|TRBV30
CAWSVQGEQPQHF
>TRBJ2-3|TRBD2|TRBV19
CASSILAGASQAQYF
>TRBJ2-2|TRBD2|TRBV9
CASSVASGNTGELFF
>TRBJ2-5|NA|TRBV5-1
CASSLQRPQETQYF
>TRBJ2-1|NA|TRBV18
CASSPAGTQNEQFF
>TRBJ1-1|NA|TRBV27
CASSPSGGGVTEAFF
>TRBJ2-1|TRBD1|TRBV10-2
CASTTITGGFNNEQFF
>TRBJ1-1|NA|TRBV6-1
CASSHREVVEAFF
>TRBJ2-2|NA|TRBV5-8
CASSLAVVGRNTGELFF
>TRBJ2-7|TRBD2|TRBV5-1
CASSLGDWTSSYEQYF
>TRBJ1-5|NA|TRBV18
CASSRSGNQPQHF
>TRBJ2-7|NA|TRBV6-5
CASSYSTPIVYEQYF